This TCR beta chain is drawn from a study of blood T cells in healthy people across ages. Next came a second PCR, run for about 6 to 12 cycles, which used a sample-barcoded 5' primer along with a J-beta primer mix. Every cDNA was tagged by a template-switch adaptor with 12 random nucleotides. One entry per CDR3 protein, called by TCRdb with MiXCR from the 5' RACE reads. The repertoire has about 780,000 distinct CDR3 sequences, about 46% of them found once; the top ten carry less than 20%. From germline, CDR1 is SGHDN and CDR2 FVKESK. The CDR3 length is 11 residues. V lost 1 base to trimming and J lost 11 bases, with 6 bases between them.

The chain links TRBV14 to TRBJ2-1; no reliable D call. Specimen: blood. This clonotype was sampled from a man older than 75 in good health. The CDR3 nucleotides are TGTGCCAGCAGCCAAGGGCAGCAGCAGTTCTTC. Encoded protein: CASSQGQQQFF.